These 17 T cell receptor beta chains were all obtained from the same sample, sequenced in a study of blood T cell repertoires in COVID-19. Profiling relied on immunoSEQ multiplex PCR, and the TCRdb table lists in-frame clones only, not all of them. Here the sample spans roughly 250,000 clones, approximately 90% being singletons. The sample was peripheral blood. Receptor source: a middle-aged woman with acute or convalescent COVID-19.

The chain is built from TRBV7-2 and TRBJ1-6; 11 bases line up with TRBD1. V dropped 3 bases and J dropped 10; count of bases not matched to a gene: 14. The CDR3 totals 18 residues. Germline CDR1 reads SGHTA; CDR2 reads FQGNSA. The CDR3 sequence: CASSFRGTGGLTGSPLHF. In DNA, the CDR3 is TGTGCCAGCAGCTTTAGGGGGACAGGGGGACTAACGGGCTCACCCCTCCACTTT.

V usage is TRBV7-3 and J usage is TRBJ1-1; D unresolved. This CDR3 region has 18 residues. V was pared by 0 bases and J by 2 bases, with 19 bases between. CDR1 and CDR2 (germline): SGHTA, FQGTGA. The CDR3 nucleotides read TGTGCCAGCAGCTTAACCGGGTTGAGGGATCGGAAAAACACTGAAGCTTTCTTT. Translated, it gives CASSLTGLRDRKNTEAFF.

The rearrangement uses TRBV11-2 and TRBJ2-2; D is perhaps TRBD2 (6 bases). The CDR3 consists of 16 residues. V dropped 5 bases and J dropped 3 bases, with 16 bases sitting between them. Germline-derived CDR1 and CDR2 are SGHAT and FQNNGV. The CDR3 sequence is CASSGGAGLDTGELFF. The CDR3 DNA is TGTGCCAGCAGCGGAGGGGCGGGTTTGGACACCGGGGAGCTGTTTTTT.

The V gene is TRBV24-1, the J gene TRBJ1-2; 8 bases map to TRBD1. The CDR3 loop spans 14 amino acids. Per the germline V gene, CDR1 is KGHDR and CDR2 is SFDVKD. J gave up 5 bases and V 4 bases, and 5 bases lay outside the gene matches. As DNA, the CDR3 is TGTGCCACCAGTGACCCGAACAGGGGGTATGGCTACACCTTC. Its translation is CATSDPNRGYGYTF.

The rearrangement links TRBV19 to TRBJ1-1, with 10 bases matching TRBD1. J gave up 4 bases and V 3 bases, and 5 bases lay outside the gene matches. Germline values: CDR1 LNHDA, CDR2 SQIVND (reference sequence). This CDR3 comprises 15 residues. The CDR3 DNA follows: TGTGCCAGTAGTATGGGGGACAGGGGAAGCACTGAAGCTTTCTTT. This gives the protein CASSMGDRGSTEAFF.

This chain joins TRBV6-2 or TRBV6-3 and TRBJ1-2, with TRBD1 matching 8 bases. CDR1 is MNHEY, CDR2 SVGEGT, per germline. J lost 8 bases, V lost 2 bases, and 7 bases had no gene match. This CDR3 has 14 amino acids. The CDR3 here is CASSYPTGDGGYTF. The CDR3 region has the DNA TGTGCCAGCAGTTACCCGACAGGGGACGGCGGCTACACCTTC.

The chain has TRBV10-1 and TRBJ1-1; D not resolved. Germline values: CDR1 WNHNN, CDR2 SYGVQD (reference sequence). This CDR3 region has 14 residues. The V end was cut by 0 bases, the J end by 4 bases, with 9 bases between. In DNA, the CDR3 is TGCGCCAGCAGTGAGTCAGAGGGAAGCACTGAAGCTTTCTTT. This encodes CASSESEGSTEAFF.

This chain uses TRBV5-1 with TRBJ2-2, with 7 bases aligning to TRBD2. The CDR3 runs 15 residues. With 4 bases clipped from V and 2 bases from J, the junction kept 5 bases outside the gene matches. Germline V gene data show CDR1 as SGHRS and CDR2 as YFSETQ. The CDR3 loop is CASSTSGDNTGELFF. For the CDR3, the DNA is TGCGCCAGCAGCACAAGCGGGGATAACACCGGGGAGCTGTTTTTT. Looking up the rest from reference TRBV5-1 and TRBJ2-2 gives the full variable domain: KAGVTQTPRYLIKTRGQQVTLSCSPISGHRSVSWYQQTPGQGLQFLFEYFSETQRNKGNFPGRFSGRQFSNSRSEMNVSTLELGDSALYLCASSTSGDNTGELFFGEGSRLTVL.

As DNA, the CDR3 is TGTGCCAGCACTACGGGACACCGCGGGACCCAGTACTTC. It codes for CASTTGHRGTQYF. The chain couples TRBV2 to TRBJ2-5, with a weak D call TRBD1 (6 bases). The CDR3 is made up of 13 amino acids. Trimming removed 7 bases from V and 7 bases from J, with 16 bases in between. Germline CDR1 and CDR2: SNHLY and FYNNEI.

V gene TRBV4-2 combines with J gene TRBJ1-6, with 8 nucleotides matching TRBD1. V shed 2 bases and J 6 bases; nucleotides not matched to a gene: 9. This CDR3 region has 17 residues. Germline V gives CDR1 LGHNA, CDR2 YNFKEQ. The CDR3 nucleotides read TGTGCCAGCAGCCAACAACCCTCGGGACAGGTTAATTCACCCCTCCACTTT. It translates to CASSQQPSGQVNSPLHF.

This chain links TRBV2 with TRBJ1-1; 10 nucleotides match TRBD1. The CDR3 length is 14 residues. V was pared by 7 bases and J by 4 bases, with 6 bases of the junction left unmatched. Germline CDR1 SNHLY, CDR2 FYNNEI. The CDR3 protein is CASIRTGGLTEAFF. DNA for the CDR3: TGTGCCAGCATCCGGACAGGGGGGCTCACTGAAGCTTTCTTT. Full variable domain (outside the CDR3, taken from reference TRBV2 and TRBJ1-1): EPEVTQTPSHQVTQMGQEVILRCVPISNHLYFYWYRQILGQKVEFLVSFYNNEISEKSEIFDDQFSVERPDGSNFTLKIRSTKLEDSAMYFCASIRTGGLTEAFFGQGTRLTVV.

This clone was observed a single time. The rearrangement links TRBV9 to TRBJ1-5; the match to TRBD1 covers 9 bases. Germline lookup yields CDR1 SGDLS and CDR2 YYNGEE. The CDR3 has 15 amino acids. With V trimmed by 3 bases and J by 5 bases, 6 bases remained unmatched. The CDR3 here is CASSATGTGYQPQHF. The CDR3 DNA is TGTGCCAGCAGCGCGACCGGGACAGGGTATCAGCCCCAGCATTTT.

The chain recombines TRBV6-5 with TRBJ1-4; a possible D gene is TRBD1 (6 bases). This CDR3 is built from 14 residues. V was cut by 7 bases and J by 7 bases, with 16 bases left in between. Germline-derived CDR1 and CDR2 are MNHEY and SVGAGI. The DNA of the CDR3 is TGTGCCAGCATAACGGCGCCAGGGGTTGAAAAACTGTTTTTT. This translates into CASITAPGVEKLFF.

The chain carries TRBV4-1 and TRBJ2-3; 13 bases are shared with TRBD2. Germline CDR1 and CDR2: MGHRA and YSYEKL. The CDR3 runs 16 residues. V shed 8 bases, J shed 5 bases, and the junction held 10 bases outside the gene matches. CDR3 sequence reads: CASGPGLAGAGDTQYF. The CDR3 bases are TGCGCCAGCGGTCCCGGACTAGCGGGGGCCGGAGATACGCAGTATTTT.

The rearrangement uses TRBV28 and TRBJ1-2, with D perhaps TRBD1 (5 bases). CDR3 length: 14 residues. From germline, CDR1 is MDHEN and CDR2 SYDVKM. V lost 0 bases, J lost 2 bases, and 7 bases lay in between. The CDR3 sequence: CASSLWTVNYGYTF. As DNA, the CDR3 is TGTGCCAGCAGTTTATGGACAGTCAACTATGGCTACACCTTC.

The chain uses TRBV2 and TRBJ2-3; 11 bases match TRBD2. The CDR3 is 15 amino acids. V gave up 6 bases and J gave up 0 bases; unmatched junction bases: 2. Germline assignment: CDR1 SNHLY and CDR2 FYNNEI. The CDR3 here is CASSLAGGSTDTQYF. In DNA, the CDR3 is TGTGCCAGCAGCCTAGCGGGGGGAAGCACAGATACGCAGTATTTT.

This clone has a handful of counts. The chain joins TRBV7-2 to TRBJ1-2; TRBD1 might be the D (6 bases). The CDR3 has 15 amino acids. Between the trimmed V and J ends, which lost 1 base and 4 bases, there was a span of 13 bases. Germline V CDR1 and CDR2: SGHTA, FQGNSA. CDR3 residues: CASSLGRDRLYGYTF. CDR3 nucleotides: TGTGCCAGCAGCTTAGGAAGAGACAGGCTCTATGGCTACACCTTC.